This entry concerns a single TCR beta chain. The target antigen is unknown. J was trimmed by 5 bases and V by 6 bases; bases with no gene match: 5. From germline, CDR1 is SGHRS and CDR2 YFSETQ. This CDR3 region has 14 residues. Vbeta (60) and Jbeta (13) primers were used in the PCR. Method: immunoSEQ multiplex PCR; TCRdb's copy keeps in-frame clones and lacks some. The sample records around 140,000 clones, roughly three quarters being singletons. The sample belongs to a study of cytomegalovirus exposure and HLA in healthy donors. Broader study findings: Analysis performed later showed TCR beta chains linked to HLA being more clonally expanded than equally common others.

This sequence originates from a woman aged 60-75 years in good health and CMV-seronegative. This chain connects TRBV5-1 to TRBJ2-3; 11 bases align to TRBD1. Sequencing was carried out using PBMCs. In nucleotides, the CDR3 is TGCGCCAGCACCTGGACAGGGGGCAGAGATACGCAGTATTTT. It specifies CASTWTGGRDTQYF. The complete variable domain, with remaining parts taken from reference TRBV5-1 and TRBJ2-3, reads KAGVTQTPRYLIKTRGQQVTLSCSPISGHRSVSWYQQTPGQGLQFLFEYFSETQRNKGNFPGRFSGRQFSNSRSEMNVSTLELGDSALYLCASTWTGGRDTQYFGPGTRLTVL.